Each of the 4 T cell receptor beta chains below was sequenced from the same sample in a study of metastatic and nonmetastatic thyroid tumors. Treatment of any kind had been given to no patient before thyroid surgery. TCRdb re-analyzed the PCR reads using MiXCR. Of over 45,000 clones listed, approximately 20% are singletons. Sequenced input: blood. These receptors were collected from a male donor with papillary thyroid cancer or a benign thyroid nodule (not recorded which). Some clones in this sample may be carry-over from other donors' samples.

V usage is TRBV20-1 and J usage is TRBJ2-7; D not resolved. Trimming removed 2 bases at V and 8 bases at J, with 13 bases between. Looked up from germline, CDR1 is DFQATT and CDR2 is SNEGSKA (reference sequence). There are 12 residues in the CDR3. The CDR3, as DNA: TGCAGTGCTAGACCGCAAGCCGGACAGCAGTACTTC. It specifies CSARPQAGQQYF.

This clone was found many times. The rearrangement joins TRBV9 to TRBJ1-6, with 7 bases that match TRBD1. From germline, CDR1 is SGDLS and CDR2 YYNGEE. The CDR3 contains 15 residues. Unmatched junction bases numbered 7, after V lost 4 bases and J lost 6 bases. CDR3 coding DNA: TGTGCCAGCAGCTCGACCGGGACAGTTAATTCACCCCTCCACTTT. Amino acids: CASSSTGTVNSPLHF.

V is TRBV5-1 and J is TRBJ2-1; D ambiguous. Germline CDR1 and CDR2: SGHRS and YFSETQ. Trimming removed 5 bases from V and 2 bases from J, with 14 bases in between. The CDR3 sequence is 15 residues long. The CDR3 region has the DNA TGCGCCAGCAGACTACTTATGGGCCCCTACAATGAGCAGTTCTTC. It encodes CASRLLMGPYNEQFF.

Regarding this clone: At one end the junction does not follow the germline gene, possibly because of a read error. Other DNA sequences of this sample code for an identical CDR3. This chain joins TRBV6-1 and TRBJ1-5; no reliable D call. Germline V gene sequence: CDR1 MNHNS, CDR2 SASEGT. This CDR3 is 15 amino acids long. In DNA form, the CDR3 reads TGTGCCAGCACTCCCCGGACCCACAGCAATCAACCCCAGCATTTT. Translated, it gives CASTPRTHSNQPQHF.